This T cell receptor beta chain was retrieved from a study of T cell clonotyping in hematopoietic cell transplantation (dated by TCRdb to the early 2020s). For the wider study: The study collected around 150 blood samples from 35 to 45 consecutive transplant recipients and their related donors. Patient recruitment ran from September 2015 to early 2017, and follow-up continued until late 2020 or death.

The immunoSEQ assay, a bias-controlled multiplex PCR using V- and J-specific primers, was used to amplify TCR beta CDR3 regions from genomic DNA. In a second PCR step, a proprietary barcode and Illumina adapter sequences were attached to the CDR3 amplicons. An Illumina MiSeq instrument was used for sequencing of the CDR3 libraries. On the authors' methods: Export and quality control were performed with immunoSEQ Analyzer 3.0, and downstream analyses were performed with R Bioconductor and Immunarch. Only productive rearrangements in the normalized downsampled data set were used to calculate repertoire metrics. In the normalized cohort, clonotypes with more than 5 templates were defined as pathologically expanded. Repertoire diversity was measured with the Inverse Simpson Index. To capture all clonotypes, the CMV-specificity analyses were run on the non-normalized data set. Not all clones reach the TCRdb copy of this immuneACCESS table, which keeps in-frame sequences only. Checked studies attribute under half of the gap to unresolved V genes and leave the rest unexplained. V and J calls and clone size are as listed in that table; D and trimming were resolved from the DNA. The sample has approximately 9,100 clones on record, 80% to 90% of them singletons. The top ten clonotypes cover about 4.4% of the sample.

Study-wide findings and limitations: Donor and pretransplant recipient Inverse Simpson Index values predicted broader posttransplant TCR repertoire diversity. Just a small fraction of recipient repertoires overlapped with donor repertoires, and more than 97% appeared de novo at the given depth. The sample size was limited, and CD4 and CD8 repertoire contributions could not be separated because cells were not sorted. After transplant, TCR diversity in recipients dropped, and pathologically expanded clonotypes climbed progressively between day 30 and day 180.

V ends up 7 bases short and J 2 bases short, with an unmatched junction base count of 15. The CDR3 holds 17 amino acids from the cysteine to the phenylalanine. The CDR3 DNA has 51 bases and is translated from base 1. CDR1 and CDR2 (MGHRA, YSYEKL) derive from the germline V gene. What this sample's time point label stands for: 180 days after allo-HCT. Blood from recipients was drawn roughly 28 days before transplant, then again at days 30, 100 and 180 after transplant. Nuclei Lysis Solution was used to extract genomic DNA from fresh or cryopreserved unfractionated peripheral blood mononuclear cells. For this clone: The antigen this receptor binds is unknown. The sample holds no much larger clone one base away, and base qualities are not on file.

The specimen was peripheral blood mononuclear cells, collected 180 days after allogeneic stem cell transplant. The sequence joins TRBV4-1 to TRBJ1-1; 8 central nucleotides agree with TRBD1. The receptor was derived from a female patient between 50 and 59 years old who had an allogeneic stem cell transplant from an unrelated donor, so the T cells may come from the graft donor. Some clones in this sample may be carry-over from other donors' samples. The CDR3 protein: CASNPLGAGGPNTEAFF. The sequence in DNA is TGCGCCAGCAACCCACTCGGGGCAGGGGGCCCAAACACTGAAGCTTTCTTT.